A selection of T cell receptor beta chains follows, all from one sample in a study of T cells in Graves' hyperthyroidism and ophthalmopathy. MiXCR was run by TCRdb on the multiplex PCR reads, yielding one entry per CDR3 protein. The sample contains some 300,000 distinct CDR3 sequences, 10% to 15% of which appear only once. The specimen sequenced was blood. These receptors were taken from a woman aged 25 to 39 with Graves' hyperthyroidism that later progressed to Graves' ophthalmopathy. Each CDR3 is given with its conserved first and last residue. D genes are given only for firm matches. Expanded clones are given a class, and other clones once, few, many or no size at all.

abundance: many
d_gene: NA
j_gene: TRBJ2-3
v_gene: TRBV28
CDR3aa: CASRSYGDTQYF
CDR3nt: TGTGCCAGCAGGTCCTACGGAGATACGCAGTATTTT

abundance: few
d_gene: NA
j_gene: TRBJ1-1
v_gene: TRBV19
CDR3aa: CASSIDGTLLNTEAFF
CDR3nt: TGTGCCAGTAGTATAGACGGAACTCTACTGAACACTGAAGCTTTCTTT

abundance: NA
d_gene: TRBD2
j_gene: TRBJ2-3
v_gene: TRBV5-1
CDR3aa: CASSPDGTSGTDTQYF
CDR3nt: TGCGCCAGCAGCCCCGACGGGACTAGCGGCACAGATACGCAGTATTTT

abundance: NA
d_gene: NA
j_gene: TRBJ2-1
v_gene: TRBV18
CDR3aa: CASSLGLPFF
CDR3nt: TGTGCCAGCTCATTAGGACTTCCGTTCTTC

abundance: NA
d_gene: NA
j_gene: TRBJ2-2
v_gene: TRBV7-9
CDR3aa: CASSLTSGKVTGELFF
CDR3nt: TGTGCCAGCAGCTTAACATCAGGAAAAGTGACCGGGGAGCTGTTTTTT

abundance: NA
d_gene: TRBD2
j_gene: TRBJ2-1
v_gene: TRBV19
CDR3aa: CASSTSGRFISYNEQFF
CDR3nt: TGTGCCAGTTCGACTAGCGGGAGATTTATTTCCTACAATGAGCAGTTCTTC

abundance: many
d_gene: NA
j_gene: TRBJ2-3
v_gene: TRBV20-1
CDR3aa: CSALPRVDTQYF
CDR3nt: TGCAGTGCTCTCCCACGGGTGGATACGCAGTATTTT

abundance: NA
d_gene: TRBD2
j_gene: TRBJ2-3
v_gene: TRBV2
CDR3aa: CASTSLAATTDTQYF
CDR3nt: TGTGCCAGTACCTCACTAGCGGCAACCACAGATACGCAGTATTTT

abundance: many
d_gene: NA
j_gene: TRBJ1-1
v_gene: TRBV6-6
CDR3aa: CASSYLGGNTEAFF
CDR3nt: TGTGCCAGCAGTTACTTGGGCGGGAACACTGAAGCTTTCTTT

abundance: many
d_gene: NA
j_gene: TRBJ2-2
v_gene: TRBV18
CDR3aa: CASSPSRDTGELFF
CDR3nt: TGTGCCAGCTCACCGTCCAGGGACACCGGGGAGCTGTTTTTT

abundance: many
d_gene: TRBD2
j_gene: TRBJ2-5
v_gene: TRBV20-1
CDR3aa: CSARELAGGQLTVETQYF
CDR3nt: TGCAGTGCTAGAGAGTTAGCGGGAGGGCAACTGACGGTGGAGACCCAGTACTTC

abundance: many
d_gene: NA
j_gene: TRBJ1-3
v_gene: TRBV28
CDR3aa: CATVGTPSSSGNTIYF
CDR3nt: TGTGCCACTGTTGGGACTCCCTCTTCCTCTGGAAACACCATATATTTT

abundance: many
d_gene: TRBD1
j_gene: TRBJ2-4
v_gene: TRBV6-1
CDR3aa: CASSSGTAGNIQYF
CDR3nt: TGTGCCAGCAGTTCGGGGACAGCCGGAAACATTCAGTACTTC

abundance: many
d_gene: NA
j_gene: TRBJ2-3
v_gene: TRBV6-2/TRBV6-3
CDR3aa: CASSYIWGPPSLNTDTQYF
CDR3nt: TGTGCCAGCAGTTACATTTGGGGGCCTCCTTCCCTTAACACAGATACGCAGTATTTT

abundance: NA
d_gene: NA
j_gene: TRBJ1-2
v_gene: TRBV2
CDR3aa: CASSEGLGGYTF
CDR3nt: TGTGCCAGCAGCGAGGGGCTTGGTGGCTACACCTTC

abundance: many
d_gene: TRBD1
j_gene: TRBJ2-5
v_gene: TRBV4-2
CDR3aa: CASSQGDRGWQETQYF
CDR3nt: TGTGCCAGCAGCCAAGGGGACAGGGGGTGGCAAGAGACCCAGTACTTC

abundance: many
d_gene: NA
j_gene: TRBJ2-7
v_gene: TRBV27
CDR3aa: CASSKDSSYEQYF
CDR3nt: TGTGCCAGCAGTAAGGACAGCTCCTACGAGCAGTACTTC

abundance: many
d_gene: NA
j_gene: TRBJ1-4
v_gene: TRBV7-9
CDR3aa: CASSSSGQGNEKLFF
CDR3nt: TGTGCCAGCAGCTCCTCGGGGCAGGGAAATGAAAAACTGTTTTTT

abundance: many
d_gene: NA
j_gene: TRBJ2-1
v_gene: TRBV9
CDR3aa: CASSPRARGNEQFF
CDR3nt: TGTGCCAGCAGCCCGCGCGCCCGGGGGAATGAGCAGTTCTTC

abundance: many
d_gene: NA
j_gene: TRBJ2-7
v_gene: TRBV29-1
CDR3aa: CSVEAHNSYEQYF
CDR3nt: TGCAGCGTTGAAGCGCATAACTCCTACGAGCAGTACTTC

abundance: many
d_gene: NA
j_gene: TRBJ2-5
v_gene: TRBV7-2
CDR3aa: CASSDQETQYF
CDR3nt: TGTGCCAGCAGCGACCAAGAGACCCAGTACTTC

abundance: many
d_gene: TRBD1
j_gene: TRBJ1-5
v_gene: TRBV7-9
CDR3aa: CASSSRDTGVNQPQHF
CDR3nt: TGTGCCAGCAGCTCTAGGGACACAGGGGTCAATCAGCCCCAGCATTTT

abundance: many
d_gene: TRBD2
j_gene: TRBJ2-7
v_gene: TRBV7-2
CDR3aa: CASSRWGRAGEQYF
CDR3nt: TGTGCCAGCAGCCGCTGGGGGAGGGCGGGTGAGCAGTACTTC

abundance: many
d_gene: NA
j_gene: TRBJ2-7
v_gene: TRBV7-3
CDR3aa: CASSPGGSPYEQYF
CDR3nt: TGTGCCAGCAGCCCCGGAGGCTCCCCCTACGAGCAGTACTTC

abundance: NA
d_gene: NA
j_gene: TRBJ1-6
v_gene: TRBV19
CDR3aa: CASSISRLLGGSSYNSPLHF
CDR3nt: TGTGCCAGTAGTATTTCACGTCTGCTTGGAGGAAGCTCCTATAATTCACCCCTCCACTTT

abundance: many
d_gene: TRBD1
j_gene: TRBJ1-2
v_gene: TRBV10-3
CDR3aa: CAISESTGASYGYTF
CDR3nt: TGTGCCATCAGTGAGTCGACAGGGGCCAGCTATGGCTACACCTTC

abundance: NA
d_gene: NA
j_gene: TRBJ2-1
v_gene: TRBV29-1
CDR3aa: CSVAGTEGTYSSYNEQFF
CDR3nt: TGCAGCGTGGCCGGGACTGAGGGGACTTATTCGAGTTACAATGAGCAGTTCTTC